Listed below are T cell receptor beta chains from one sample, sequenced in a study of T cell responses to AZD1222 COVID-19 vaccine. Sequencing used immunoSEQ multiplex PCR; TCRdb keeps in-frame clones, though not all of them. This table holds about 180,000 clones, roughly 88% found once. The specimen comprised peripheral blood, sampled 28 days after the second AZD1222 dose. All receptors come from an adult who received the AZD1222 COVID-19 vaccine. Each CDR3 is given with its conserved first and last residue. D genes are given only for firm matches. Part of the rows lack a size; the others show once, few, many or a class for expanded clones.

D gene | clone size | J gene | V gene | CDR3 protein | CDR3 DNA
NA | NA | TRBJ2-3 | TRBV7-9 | CASSRDSSGDTQYF | TGTGCCAGCAGTAGGGATAGTAGCGGAGATACGCAGTATTTT
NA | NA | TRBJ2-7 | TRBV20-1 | CSASRGSVAYEQYF | TGCAGTGCTAGTAGAGGGAGCGTTGCCTACGAGCAGTACTTC
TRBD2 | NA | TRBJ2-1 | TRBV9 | CASSVGSSGGYNEQFF | TGTGCCAGCAGCGTAGGGAGTAGCGGGGGATACAATGAGCAGTTCTTC
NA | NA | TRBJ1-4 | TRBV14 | CASSQSQGLTNEKLFF | TGTGCCAGCAGCCAATCTCAGGGGCTAACTAATGAAAAACTGTTTTTT
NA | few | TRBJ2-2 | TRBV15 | CATSRDRGNTGELFF | TGTGCCACCAGCAGGGACAGAGGAAACACCGGGGAGCTGTTTTTT
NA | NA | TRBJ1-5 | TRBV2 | CASSEYAGEYQPQHF | TGTGCCAGCAGTGAATATGCGGGGGAATATCAGCCCCAGCATTTT
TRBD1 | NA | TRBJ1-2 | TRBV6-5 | CASRRTGINYGYTF | TGTGCCAGCAGAAGGACAGGGATAAACTATGGCTACACCTTC
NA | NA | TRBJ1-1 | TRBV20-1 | CSASRGAEAFF | TGCAGTGCTAGTCGGGGGGCTGAAGCTTTCTTT
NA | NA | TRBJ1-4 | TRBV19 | CASSVWGSNEKLFF | TGTGCCAGTAGTGTCTGGGGGTCTAATGAAAAACTGTTTTTT
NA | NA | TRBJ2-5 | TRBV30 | CAWSVIRETQYF | TGTGCCTGGAGTGTGATTAGAGAGACCCAGTACTTC
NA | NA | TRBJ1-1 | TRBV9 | CASSVVRGYGVEAFF | TGTGCCAGCAGCGTAGTCCGGGGGTACGGGGTTGAAGCTTTCTTT
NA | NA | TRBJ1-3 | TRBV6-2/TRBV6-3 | CASSSAATGNTIYF | TGTGCCAGCAGTTCGGCGGCAACTGGAAACACCATATATTTT
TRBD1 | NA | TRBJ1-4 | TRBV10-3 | CAISERTGASEKLFF | TGTGCCATCAGTGAGCGAACAGGGGCAAGTGAAAAACTGTTTTTT
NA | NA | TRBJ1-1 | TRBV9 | CASSVQGQNTEAFF | TGTGCCAGCAGCGTCCAGGGGCAGAACACTGAAGCTTTCTTT
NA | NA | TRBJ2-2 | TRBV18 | CASSPGTGGNTGELFF | TGTGCCAGCTCACCAGGAACAGGCGGAAACACCGGGGAGCTGTTTTTT
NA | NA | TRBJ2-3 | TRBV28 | CASSSNRLAGTDTQYF | TGTGCCAGCAGTTCCAACAGACTCGCTGGCACAGATACGCAGTATTTT
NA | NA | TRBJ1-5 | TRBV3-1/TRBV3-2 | CASSPTHSNQPQHF | TGTGCCAGCAGCCCTACACATAGCAATCAGCCCCAGCATTTT
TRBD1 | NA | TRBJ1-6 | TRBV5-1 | CASSSGQENSPLHF | TGCGCCAGCAGCTCGGGACAGGAGAATTCACCCCTCCACTTT
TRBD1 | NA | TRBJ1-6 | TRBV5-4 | CASSLWGQPLHF | TGTGCCAGCAGCTTGTGGGGACAGCCCCTCCACTTT
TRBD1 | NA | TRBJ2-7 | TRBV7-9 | CASSPGQGIDEQYF | TGTGCCTCCAGTCCCGGACAGGGGATTGACGAGCAGTACTTC
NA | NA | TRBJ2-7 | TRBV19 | CASRQGVAYEQYF | TGTGCCAGTAGGCAGGGTGTCGCGTACGAGCAGTACTTC
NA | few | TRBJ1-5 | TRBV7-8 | CASSSYSNQPQHF | TGTGCCAGCAGCTCCTATAGCAATCAGCCCCAGCATTTT
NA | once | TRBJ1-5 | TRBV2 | CASSEYSRGRNQPQHF | TGTGCCAGCAGTGAATATTCCCGGGGCCGTAATCAGCCCCAGCATTTT
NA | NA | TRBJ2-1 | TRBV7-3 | CASSSTRKGEQFF | TGTGCCAGCAGCTCTACTAGGAAGGGTGAGCAGTTCTTC
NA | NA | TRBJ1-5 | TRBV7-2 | CASSLSSFRQPRGLHF | TGTGCCAGCAGCTTAAGTTCATTCCGACAGCCTCGAGGTCTGCATTTT
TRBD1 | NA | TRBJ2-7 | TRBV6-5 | CASRSSGGSYEQYF | TGTGCCAGCAGGTCATCAGGGGGCTCCTACGAGCAGTACTTC
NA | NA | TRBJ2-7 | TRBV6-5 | CATREYHEQYF | TGTGCCACCCGGGAGTACCACGAGCAGTACTTC
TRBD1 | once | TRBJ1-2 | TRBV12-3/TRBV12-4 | CASSGDRGNGYTF | TGTGCCAGCAGTGGGGACAGGGGGAATGGCTACACCTTC
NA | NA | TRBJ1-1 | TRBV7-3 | CASSRNGGANTEAFF | TGTGCCAGCAGCCGTAACGGGGGTGCGAACACTGAAGCTTTCTTT
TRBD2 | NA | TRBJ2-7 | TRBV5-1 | CASSSTRRLAGGPVHYEQYF | TGCGCCAGCAGCTCCACGCGGCGACTAGCGGGGGGGCCCGTTCACTACGAGCAGTACTTC
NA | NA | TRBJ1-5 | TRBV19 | CASSVTGPLGQPQHF | TGTGCCAGTAGTGTCACCGGGCCTCTAGGTCAGCCCCAGCATTTT
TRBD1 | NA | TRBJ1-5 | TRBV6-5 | CASNPDRGGRAQHF | TGTGCCAGCAACCCGGACAGGGGAGGAAGGGCCCAGCATTTT
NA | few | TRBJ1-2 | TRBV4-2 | CASSQDQNSGYGYTF | TGTGCCAGCAGCCAGGATCAGAATTCCGGCTATGGCTACACCTTC
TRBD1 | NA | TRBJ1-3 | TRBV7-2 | CASSSDRGPGNTIYF | TGTGCCAGCAGCAGTGACAGGGGGCCTGGAAACACCATATATTTT
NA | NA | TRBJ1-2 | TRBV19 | CASSGYQGWYGYTF | TGTGCCAGTAGTGGCTACCAGGGATGGTATGGCTACACCTTC
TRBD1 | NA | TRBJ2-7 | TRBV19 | CASRNGQVGEQYF | TGTGCCAGTAGGAACGGACAGGTGGGCGAGCAGTACTTC
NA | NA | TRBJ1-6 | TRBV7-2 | CASSSGLGDSPLHF | TGTGCCAGCAGCTCTGGTTTGGGGGACTCACCCCTCCACTTT
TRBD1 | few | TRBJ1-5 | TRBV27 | CASSSGPRQGQPQHF | TGTGCCAGCAGTTCGGGACCCCGACAGGGGCAGCCCCAGCATTTT
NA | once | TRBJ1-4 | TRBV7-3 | CASSLNPAPSEKLFF | TGTGCCAGCAGCTTAAACCCAGCACCCAGTGAAAAACTGTTTTTT
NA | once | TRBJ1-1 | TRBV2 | CASRDAGAPEAFF | TGTGCCAGCAGGGACGCAGGGGCTCCTGAAGCTTTCTTT
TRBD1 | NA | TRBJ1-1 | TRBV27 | CASRRQGVGNTEAFF | TGTGCCAGCAGGAGACAGGGGGTGGGGAACACTGAAGCTTTCTTT
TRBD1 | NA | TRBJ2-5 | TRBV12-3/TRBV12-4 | CASSDRGRETQYF | TGTGCCAGCAGTGACAGGGGGCGAGAGACCCAGTACTTC
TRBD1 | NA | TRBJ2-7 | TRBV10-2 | CASSFRDRGKEQYF | TGCGCCAGCAGTTTCCGGGACAGGGGTAAGGAGCAGTACTTC
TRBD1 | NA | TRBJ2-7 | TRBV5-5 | CASSLFGGQGGDEQYF | TGTGCCAGCAGCTTGTTTGGGGGACAGGGAGGCGACGAGCAGTACTTC
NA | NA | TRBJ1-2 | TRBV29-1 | CSVLDPGYTF | TGCAGCGTCTTAGATCCGGGCTACACCTTC